What follows are 27 T cell receptor beta chains derived from one specimen sequenced in a study of CD8+ T cells in alopecia areata. The treatment: oral pan-JAK inhibitor, 5-10 mg twice daily. As the sequencing template, cDNA was produced by extracting RNA and reverse transcribing it. Produced via immunoSEQ multiplex PCR; TCRdb's table is partial and in-frame only. The top ten clones hold approximately 0.91% of a sample with about 160,000 clones, roughly 65% of them seen once. The source was CD4+ T cells sorted from blood, collected at week 4, from a patient treated with tofacitinib. These receptors were obtained from a human donor with alopecia areata.

This clone was counted only a few times. The V and J genes are TRBV5-4 and TRBJ2-5, with D maybe TRBD2 (6 bases). This CDR3 comprises 15 residues. V lost 3 bases and J 4 bases, leaving 16 bases between the germline ends. Germline V gene data show CDR1 as SGHNT and CDR2 as YYREEE (reference sequence). The chain's CDR3 is CASSWLRDRRETQYF. CDR3 in DNA: TGTGCCAGCAGCTGGTTGCGGGACCGCCGAGAGACCCAGTACTTC.

This clone was counted a single time. V is TRBV7-9 and J is TRBJ2-7; D is unresolved. Germline V lookup: CDR1 SEHNR, CDR2 FQNEAQ (reference sequence). The CDR3 is made up of 13 amino acids. With 7 bases removed from V and 2 bases from J, the gap between germline ends came to 12 bases. CDR3 sequence (DNA): TGTGCCAGCACCCCAGTGGCACCCTACGAGCAGTACTTC. This translates into CASTPVAPYEQYF.

This clone was seen a few times. A much larger clonotype is one base distant, so this may be a read error. The chain recombines TRBV9 with TRBJ1-2; D gene ambiguous. CDR1 is SGDLS and CDR2 is YYNGEE in the germline V gene. This CDR3 contains 12 residues. Trimming took 4 bases from V and 4 from J, leaving 8 bases between them. The chain's CDR3 is CASSPRGYGYTF. DNA of the CDR3: TGTGCCAGCAGCCCCCGGGGCTATGGCTACACCTTC.

The rearrangement uses TRBV2 and TRBJ2-1; no definite D call. V was pared by 7 bases and J by 8 bases, with 12 bases between. CDR3 length: 12 amino acids. Germline V gives CDR1 SNHLY, CDR2 FYNNEI. The CDR3 reads CASIFYGDEQFF. DNA for the CDR3: TGTGCCAGCATTTTCTATGGCGATGAGCAGTTCTTC.

The gene calls are TRBV7-2 and TRBJ2-3, with 13 bases identical to TRBD2. The CDR3 runs to 14 residues. Germline V gene data show CDR1 as SGHTA and CDR2 as FQGNSA. V trimming: 5 bases; J trimming: 14 bases; junction bases outside the gene matches: 10. The CDR3 DNA reads TGTGCCAGCAGCGCCGAAAGACTAGCGGGGGGTTGGTATTTT. This gives the protein CASSAERLAGGWYF.

V usage is TRBV6-5 and J usage is TRBJ2-3; TRBD1 aligns across 7 bases. The CDR3 has 16 residues. After removal of 0 bases from V and 2 bases from J, the junction contained 5 bases not matched to a gene. The germline V gene has CDR1 MNHEY and CDR2 SVGAGI. CDR3 in DNA: TGTGCCAGCAGTTACTCTCCAGGGGGTTCCACAGATACGCAGTATTTT. This gives the protein CASSYSPGGSTDTQYF.

The V and J genes are TRBV5-1 and TRBJ2-3; 9 bases align to TRBD1. The CDR3 has 15 residues. With 5 bases clipped from V and 5 bases from J, the junction kept 9 bases outside the gene matches. Germline V lookup: CDR1 SGHRS, CDR2 YFSETQ. CDR3 region: CASRLGGQGIDTQYF. CDR3 bases: TGCGCCAGCAGACTAGGCGGACAGGGGATAGATACGCAGTATTTT.

The gene calls are TRBV19 and TRBJ1-5; 8 nucleotides agree with TRBD1. V trimming: 3 bases; J trimming: 2 bases; junction bases outside the gene matches: 0. The CDR3 sequence is 14 residues long. Per the germline V gene, CDR1 is LNHDA and CDR2 is SQIVND (reference sequence). This chain's CDR3 is CASSMGQGNQPQHF. In DNA form, the CDR3 reads TGTGCCAGTAGTATGGGACAGGGCAATCAGCCCCAGCATTTT.

In this sample, this clone turned up many times. V gene TRBV9 combines with J gene TRBJ2-3; the match to TRBD2 covers 10 bases. The CDR3 sequence is 15 residues long. Germline CDR1 SGDLS, CDR2 YYNGEE. The V and J ends lost 4 bases and 4 bases, in that order; junction bases with no gene match: 6. The DNA of the CDR3 is TGTGCCAGCAGCCTCAGCGGGGGGGGTGCAGATACGCAGTATTTT. It translates to CASSLSGGGADTQYF.

The J gene is TRBJ1-1, the V gene TRBV2, with D uncertain. CDR1 is SNHLY, CDR2 FYNNEI, per germline. There are 13 residues in the CDR3. Trimming shortened V by 1 base and J by 1 base, and 4 bases separated the two germline ends. Here the CDR3 reads CASSEDGNTEAFF. CDR3 sequence (DNA): TGTGCCAGCAGTGAAGACGGGAACACTGAAGCTTTCTTT.

The chain has TRBV15 and TRBJ2-7, with D hard to call. This CDR3 comprises 14 residues. In germline, CDR1 is LNHNV, CDR2 YYDKDF (reference sequence). Deletions cut 0 bases from V and 4 bases from J, with 10 bases between. In nucleotides, the CDR3 is TGTGCCACCAGCAGAGACCAACAAGTGTACGAGCAGTACTTC. Translation gives CATSRDQQVYEQYF.

This clone appeared a few times. CDR3 region: CATASGGVGSNEQFF. CDR3 nucleotide sequence: TGTGCCACCGCTAGCGGGGGGGTTGGATCGAATGAGCAGTTCTTC. This chain links TRBV2 with TRBJ2-1; 12 nucleotides match TRBD2. The CDR3 is 15 amino acids. CDR1 is SNHLY and CDR2 is FYNNEI in the germline V gene. The V and J ends lost 10 bases and 7 bases, in that order; junction bases with no gene match: 11.

V is TRBV30 and J is TRBJ1-5; D is ambiguous. This CDR3 contains 13 residues. Trimming removed 0 bases from V and 4 bases from J, with 7 bases in between. CDR1 and CDR2 (germline): GTSNPN, SVGIG (reference sequence). The CDR3, as DNA: TGTGCCTGGAGTGTAGCGGGGAATCAGCCCCAGCATTTT. Protein product: CAWSVAGNQPQHF.

This clone was observed a handful of times. The chain is built from TRBV9 and TRBJ1-3; no clear D. The CDR3 totals 18 residues. Trimming took off 0 bases at V and 2 bases at J, with 18 bases between the two ends. Germline CDR1 reads SGDLS; CDR2 reads YYNGEE. DNA of the CDR3: TGTGCCAGCAGCGTAGAAAGGATTCCTGGAATAGCTGGAAACACCATATATTTT. Translating gives CASSVERIPGIAGNTIYF.

The chain carries TRBV29-1 and TRBJ1-5; D call uncertain. Germline loops: CDR1 SQVTM, CDR2 ANQGSEA. The CDR3 is 13 residues long. Trimming stripped 4 bases from V and 5 bases from J, with 12 bases between. This CDR3 is CSVGAVGYQPQHF. The CDR3 DNA sequence: TGCAGCGTTGGTGCCGTGGGATATCAGCCCCAGCATTTT.

This rearrangement joins TRBV15 to TRBJ1-6, with 7 bases fitting TRBD1. This CDR3 comprises 15 residues. The trim removed 3 bases at V and 5 bases at J, leaving 4 bases unmatched. Germline CDR1 LNHNV, CDR2 YYDKDF (reference sequence). The CDR3 loop reads CATSRTGFNNSPLHF. For the CDR3, the DNA is TGTGCCACCAGCAGGACAGGGTTCAATAATTCACCCCTCCACTTT. Complete variable domain (other parts from reference TRBV15 and TRBJ1-6): DAMVIQNPRYQVTQFGKPVTLSCSQTLNHNVMYWYQQKSSQAPKLLFHYYDKDFNNEADTPDNFQSRRPNTSFCFLDIRSPGLGDTAMYLCATSRTGFNNSPLHFGNGTRLTVT.

The chain uses TRBV29-1 and TRBJ2-3; D gene uncertain. The CDR3 has 15 amino acids. V was trimmed by 4 bases and J by 0 bases, leaving 14 bases between them. Germline V gives CDR1 SQVTM, CDR2 ANQGSEA. CDR3 loop: CSVARRGMSTDTQYF. The CDR3 nucleotides read TGCAGCGTTGCACGACGCGGTATGAGCACAGATACGCAGTATTTT.

This clone was seen only a few times. The chain couples TRBV29-1 to TRBJ2-2; D is unresolved. The CDR3 covers 14 residues. V lost 4 bases and J lost 7, with 16 bases in between. CDR1 SQVTM and CDR2 ANQGSEA come from the germline V gene. The CDR3 nucleotides read TGCAGCGTTGGAGTACAGCCGGTCGGCGGGGAGCTGTTTTTT. This codes for CSVGVQPVGGELFF.

This sequence joins TRBV30 and TRBJ1-4; 7 bases line up with TRBD1. In germline, CDR1 is GTSNPN, CDR2 SVGIG (reference sequence). V lost 3 bases and J lost 5; bases outside the gene matches: 3. CDR3 length: 13 amino acids. The CDR3 loop is CAWRAGGNEKLFF. CDR3 in DNA: TGTGCCTGGAGAGCAGGGGGAAATGAAAAACTGTTTTTT.

V is TRBV6-5 and J is TRBJ2-3, with D unclear. Trimming removed 2 bases from V and 4 bases from J, with 4 bases in between. The CDR3 contains 12 residues. CDR1 is MNHEY, CDR2 SVGAGI, per germline. The CDR3 region is CASSYPPDTQYF. In nucleotides, the CDR3 is TGTGCCAGCAGTTACCCACCAGATACGCAGTATTTT.

The rearrangement links TRBV7-2 to TRBJ1-5; 9 bases agree with TRBD1. The CDR3 loop spans 16 amino acids. The trim removed 5 bases at V and 2 bases at J, leaving 7 bases unmatched. CDR1 is SGHTA, CDR2 FQGNSA, per germline. CDR3 in DNA: TGTGCCAGCAGCCCTACAGGGGGCTTGGGCAATCAGCCCCAGCATTTT. Protein sequence: CASSPTGGLGNQPQHF.

The V and J genes are TRBV2 and TRBJ2-3; 7 bases line up with TRBD1. Germline V CDR1 and CDR2: SNHLY, FYNNEI. J was trimmed by 10 bases and V by 6 bases; bases with no gene match: 10. The CDR3 consists of 13 residues. The CDR3 nucleotides are TGTGCCAGCAGCTTCGGGACAGCCAGTGCGCAGTATTTT. Protein product: CASSFGTASAQYF. Based on the CDR3 plus reference TRBV2 and TRBJ2-3, the full variable domain is EPEVTQTPSHQVTQMGQEVILRCVPISNHLYFYWYRQILGQKVEFLVSFYNNEISEKSEIFDDQFSVERPDGSNFTLKIRSTKLEDSAMYFCASSFGTASAQYFGPGTRLTVL.

The V and J genes are TRBV29-1 and TRBJ2-3; TRBD2 is a possible D gene (6 bases). CDR1 is SQVTM and CDR2 is ANQGSEA in the germline V gene. Trimming cost V 6 bases and J 4 bases, with 20 bases left between them. The CDR3 extends over 15 amino acids. The CDR3 is CSVGGTSPSPDTQYF. The CDR3 DNA sequence: TGCAGCGTCGGCGGGACTTCCCCTTCCCCAGATACGCAGTATTTT.

This clone showed up just once. The V gene is TRBV30, the J gene TRBJ1-2; the D gene is possibly TRBD1 (6 bases). Per germline, CDR1 GTSNPN and CDR2 SVGIG (reference sequence). CDR3 length equals 13 residues. The ends were cut back, 2 bases at V and 7 bases at J, with 14 bases in the middle. The CDR3 region has the DNA TGTGCCTGGAGTCCCAGGGGCAGTGGTGGCTACACCTTC. Residues: CAWSPRGSGGYTF. The full variable domain, rest sourced from reference TRBV30 and TRBJ1-2, is SQTIHQWPATLVQPVGSPLSLECTVEGTSNPNLYWYRQAAGRGLQLLFYSVGIGQISSEVPQNLSASRPQDRQFILSSKKLLLSDSGFYLCAWSPRGSGGYTFGSGTRLTVV.

V and J are TRBV30 and TRBJ2-5, with D tentatively TRBD2 (5 bases). The CDR3 runs 13 residues. Germline CDR1 is GTSNPN and CDR2 is SVGIG (reference sequence). The V gene lost 0 bases and the J gene lost 4 bases, with 9 bases spanning the gap. This CDR3 reads CAWSVGLVETQYF. Here the CDR3 DNA reads TGTGCCTGGAGTGTAGGACTGGTAGAGACCCAGTACTTC.

The chain joins TRBV5-1 to TRBJ2-3; TRBD1 matches at 8 bases. Per the germline V gene, CDR1 is SGHRS and CDR2 is YFSETQ. The CDR3 length is 15 residues. V lost 3 bases, J lost 2 bases, and 5 bases stayed unmatched. The CDR3 here is CASSSGQGLTDTQYF. The DNA of the CDR3 is TGCGCCAGCAGCTCAGGACAGGGCCTCACAGATACGCAGTATTTT.

The J gene is TRBJ1-3, the V gene TRBV30, with 7 bases fitting TRBD1. Germline V gene lookup returns CDR1 GTSNPN and CDR2 SVGIG (reference sequence). Unmatched junction bases numbered 6, after V lost 2 bases and J lost 2 bases. There are 15 residues in the CDR3. The CDR3 sequence: CAWSRQGLAGNTIYF. The CDR3 nucleotides read TGTGCCTGGAGTCGACAGGGACTAGCTGGAAACACCATATATTTT.